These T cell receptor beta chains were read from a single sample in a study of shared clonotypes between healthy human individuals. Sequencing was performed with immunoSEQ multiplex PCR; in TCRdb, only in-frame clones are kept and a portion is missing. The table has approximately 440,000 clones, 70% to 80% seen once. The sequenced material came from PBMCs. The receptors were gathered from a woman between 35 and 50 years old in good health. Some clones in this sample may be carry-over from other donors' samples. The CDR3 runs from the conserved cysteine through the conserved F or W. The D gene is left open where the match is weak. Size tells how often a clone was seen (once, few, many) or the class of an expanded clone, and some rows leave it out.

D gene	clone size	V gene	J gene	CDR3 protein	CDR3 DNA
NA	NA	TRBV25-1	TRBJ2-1	CASSLRRVDEQFF	TGTGCCAGCAGCCTCCGGCGGGTCGATGAGCAGTTCTTC
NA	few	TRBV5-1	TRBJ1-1	CASSKDLNTEAFF	TGCGCCAGCAGCAAGGACTTGAACACTGAAGCTTTCTTT
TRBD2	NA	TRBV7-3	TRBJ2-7	CASSLQASGTDEQYF	TGTGCCAGCAGCTTACAGGCTAGCGGTACCGACGAGCAGTACTTC
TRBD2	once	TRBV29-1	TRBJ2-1	CSVEVVAGNEQFF	TGCAGCGTTGAAGTGGTAGCGGGAAATGAGCAGTTCTTC
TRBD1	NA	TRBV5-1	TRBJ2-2	CASSKGQPNTGELFF	TGCGCCAGCAGCAAGGGACAGCCAAACACCGGGGAGCTGTTTTTT
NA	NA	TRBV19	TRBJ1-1	CASSITGDTEAFF	TGTGCCAGTAGTATTACAGGTGACACTGAAGCTTTCTTT
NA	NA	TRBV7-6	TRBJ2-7	CASSLGGPGTFNEQYF	TGTGCCAGCAGCTTAGGGGGTCCGGGGACGTTTAACGAGCAGTACTTC
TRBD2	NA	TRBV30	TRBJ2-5	CAWRRRTSGRAPETQYF	TGTGCCTGGCGGAGGAGGACTAGCGGGAGGGCTCCGGAGACCCAGTACTTC
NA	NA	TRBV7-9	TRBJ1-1	CASSILGNEAFF	TGTGCCAGTTCTATTCTCGGCAATGAAGCTTTCTTT
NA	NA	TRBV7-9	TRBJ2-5	CASSPRETQYF	TGTGCCAGCAGCCCGAGAGAGACCCAGTACTTC
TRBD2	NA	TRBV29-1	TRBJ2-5	CSVVPLREGGETQYF	TGCAGCGTTGTGCCCCTACGGGAGGGGGGAGAGACCCAGTACTTC
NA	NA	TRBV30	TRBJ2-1	CAWDSFRGEQFF	TGTGCCTGGGACAGTTTTAGGGGTGAGCAGTTCTTC
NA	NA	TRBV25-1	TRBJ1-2	CASSASQAGYTF	TGTGCCAGCAGTGCATCTCAGGCTGGCTACACCTTC
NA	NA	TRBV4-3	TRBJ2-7	CASSPSGAGVEYEQYF	TGCGCCAGCAGCCCCTCCGGGGCAGGGGTAGAATACGAGCAGTACTTC
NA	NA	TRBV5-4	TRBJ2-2	CASRFGPGATGELFF	TGTGCCAGCAGATTCGGCCCGGGGGCCACCGGGGAGCTGTTTTTT
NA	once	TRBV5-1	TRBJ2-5	CASSLLSEETQYF	TGCGCCAGCAGCTTGCTGTCAGAAGAGACCCAGTACTTC
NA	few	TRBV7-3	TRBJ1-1	CASSRTANTEAFF	TGTGCCAGCAGCCGGACAGCCAACACTGAAGCTTTCTTT
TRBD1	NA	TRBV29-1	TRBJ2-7	CSYNTGGSYEQYF	TGCAGCTATAACACAGGGGGTTCCTACGAGCAGTACTTC
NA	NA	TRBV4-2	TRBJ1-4	CASSPRTNEKLFF	TGTGCCAGCAGCCCTCGTACTAATGAAAAACTGTTTTTT
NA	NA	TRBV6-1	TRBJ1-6	CASSESGGEPRSPLHF	TGTGCCAGCAGTGAATCGGGAGGGGAACCGCGGTCACCCCTCCACTTT
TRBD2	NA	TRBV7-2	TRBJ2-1	CASSLGSGISYNEQFF	TGTGCCAGCAGCTTAGGAAGCGGGATAAGCTACAATGAGCAGTTCTTC
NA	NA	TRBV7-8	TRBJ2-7	CASSLSGTGHPYEQYF	TGTGCCAGCAGCTTAAGCGGGACAGGTCACCCCTACGAGCAGTACTTC
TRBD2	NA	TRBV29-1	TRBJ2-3	CSVVTGGTDTQYF	TGCAGCGTAGTAACGGGAGGGACAGATACGCAGTATTTT
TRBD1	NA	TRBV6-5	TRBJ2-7	CASSDRGNEQYF	TGTGCCAGCAGTGACAGGGGTAACGAGCAGTACTTC
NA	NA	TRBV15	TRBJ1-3	CATSIESNPGNTIYF	TGTGCCACCAGCATAGAGTCGAACCCTGGAAACACCATATATTTT
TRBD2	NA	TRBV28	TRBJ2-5	CASRPAGLAEETQYF	TGTGCCAGCAGGCCAGCGGGACTAGCGGAAGAGACCCAGTACTTC
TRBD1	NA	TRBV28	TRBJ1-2	CASNQGTGQTYGYTF	TGTGCCAGCAATCAGGGTACGGGACAGACTTATGGCTACACCTTC
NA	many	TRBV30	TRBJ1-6	CAWSPGNSPLHF	TGTGCCTGGAGTCCAGGGAATTCACCCCTCCACTTT
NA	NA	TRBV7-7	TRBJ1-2	CASSLAGTAYGYTF	TGTGCCAGCAGCTTAGCCGGGACCGCATATGGCTACACCTTC
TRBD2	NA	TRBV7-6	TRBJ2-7	CASGDYYYEQYF	TGTGCCAGCGGGGACTACTACTACGAGCAGTACTTC
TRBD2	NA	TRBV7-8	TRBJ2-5	CASRPRLAGGLLETQYF	TGTGCCAGCAGACCGAGACTAGCGGGAGGACTTTTGGAGACCCAGTACTTC
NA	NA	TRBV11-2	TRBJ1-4	CASSPSSHEKLFF	TGTGCCAGCAGCCCCTCGTCTCATGAAAAACTGTTTTTT
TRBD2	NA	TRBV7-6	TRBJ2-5	CASSSLAGQQETQYF	TGTGCCAGCAGCTCCCTAGCGGGTCAGCAAGAGACCCAGTACTTC
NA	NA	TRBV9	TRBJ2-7	CASSVGGVGYEQYF	TGTGCCAGCAGCGTAGGGGGAGTGGGCTACGAGCAGTACTTC
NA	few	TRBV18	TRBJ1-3	CASSPDIRSGNTIYF	TGTGCCAGCTCGCCGGACATTCGCTCTGGAAACACCATATATTTT
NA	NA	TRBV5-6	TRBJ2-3	CASRVGLGTDTQYF	TGTGCCAGCAGGGTGGGCCTGGGCACAGATACGCAGTATTTT
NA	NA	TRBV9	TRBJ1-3	CASSLSGNTIYF	TGTGCCAGCAGCCTGAGTGGAAACACCATATATTTT
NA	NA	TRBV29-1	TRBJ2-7	CSVVSDSHPYEQYF	TGCAGCGTTGTCTCGGACAGCCATCCCTACGAGCAGTACTTC
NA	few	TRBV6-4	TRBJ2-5	CATPGGAGETQYF	TGTGCCACCCCTGGGGGGGCGGGGGAGACCCAGTACTTC
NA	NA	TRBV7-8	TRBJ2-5	CASSRGYETQYF	TGTGCCAGCAGCCGGGGGTACGAGACCCAGTACTTC
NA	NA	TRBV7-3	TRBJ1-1	CASSPNRDTEAFF	TGTGCCAGCAGCCCTAACAGGGACACTGAAGCTTTCTTT
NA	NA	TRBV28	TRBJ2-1	CASSLVQPLSYNEQFF	TGTGCCAGCAGTTTGGTCCAACCTCTTTCCTACAATGAGCAGTTCTTC
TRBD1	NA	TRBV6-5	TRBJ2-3	CASSYASGQGLDTQYF	TGTGCCAGCAGTTACGCCTCGGGACAGGGGTTAGATACGCAGTATTTT
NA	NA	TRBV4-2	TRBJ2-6	CASSQDSSGANVLTF	TGTGCCAGCAGCCAAGATAGCTCTGGGGCCAACGTCCTGACTTTC
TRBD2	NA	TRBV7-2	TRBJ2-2	CASSLGGGGRDTGELFF	TGTGCCAGCAGCTTAGGGGGTGGCGGGAGAGACACCGGGGAGCTGTTTTTT
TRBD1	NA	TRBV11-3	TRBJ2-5	CASSTTGAETQYF	TGTGCCAGCAGCACCACAGGGGCAGAGACCCAGTACTTC
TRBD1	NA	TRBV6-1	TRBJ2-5	CASSIGQGAVETQYF	TGTGCCAGCAGTATCGGACAGGGGGCTGTAGAGACCCAGTACTTC